One sample yielded the 29 T cell receptor beta chains listed below, sequenced in a study of spatial heterogeneity in lung cancer. Time point meaning: blood at routine non-recurrence follow-up after resection. TCRdb reprocessed the 5' RACE reads with MiXCR, giving one entry per CDR3 protein. The sample yields just over 70,000 distinct CDR3 sequences, 7.5% to 10% seen once. This material consisted of PBMCs, taken at follow-up. The source is a female donor with early-stage non-small cell lung cancer.

Ten or more counts support this clonotype. CDR3 loop: CASSYPSTGEQYF. DNA of the CDR3: TGTGCCAGCAGCTACCCGTCTACGGGCGAGCAGTACTTC. This rearrangement joins TRBV28 to TRBJ2-7, with no clear D. The germline V gene encodes CDR1 MDHEN and CDR2 SYDVKM. V shed 6 bases and J shed 6 bases, with 15 bases lying between them. The CDR3 loop spans 13 amino acids.

This clonotype was seen only a few times. The chain employs TRBV9 and TRBJ2-1, with 12 bases lining up with TRBD2. Germline lookup yields CDR1 SGDLS and CDR2 YYNGEE. V was clipped by 3 bases and J by 0 bases; unmatched bases: 10. This CDR3 comprises 19 residues. CDR3 protein: CASSGTGLAGYSSYNEQFF. The CDR3 DNA is TGTGCCAGCAGCGGAACGGGACTAGCGGGCTATAGCTCCTACAATGAGCAGTTCTTC. The variable domain in full, with the rest retrieved from reference TRBV9 and TRBJ2-1, is DSGVTQTPKHLITATGQRVTLRCSPRSGDLSVYWYQQSLDQGLQFLIQYYNGEERAKGNILERFSAQQFPDLHSELNLSSLELGDSALYFCASSGTGLAGYSSYNEQFFGPGTRLTVL.

This chain joins TRBV10-2 and TRBJ2-7; no clear D gene. V shed 2 bases and J shed 5 bases, with 13 bases lying between them. The germline V gene encodes CDR1 WSHSY and CDR2 SAAADI. The CDR3 has 14 residues. The CDR3 reads CASSEPPDPDEQYF. The CDR3 DNA sequence: TGCGCCAGCAGTGAGCCCCCAGATCCGGACGAGCAGTACTTC.

This clonotype appeared a few times. DNA of the CDR3: TGTGCCAGTAGTATAGAACAGGCCTTGGTAAAGGCCGGGGAGCTGTTTTTT. Translated: CASSIEQALVKAGELFF. V is TRBV19 and J is TRBJ2-2; D is perhaps TRBD1 (5 bases). With 0 bases removed from V and 6 bases from J, the gap between germline ends came to 17 bases. Germline V gives CDR1 LNHDA, CDR2 SQIVND (reference sequence). The CDR3 length is 17 residues.

The chain combines TRBV10-2 with TRBJ2-5; 11 nucleotides match TRBD2. J gave up 5 bases and V 3 bases, and 14 bases lay outside the gene matches. Germline values: CDR1 WSHSY, CDR2 SAAADI. This CDR3 spans 18 amino acids. In DNA form, the CDR3 reads TGCGCCAGCAGTGAAGGTAGCGGGAGGGCCGAGGGTCTTGAGACCCAGTACTTC. Translation: CASSEGSGRAEGLETQYF.

This clonotype was counted many times. The J gene is TRBJ2-1, the V gene TRBV28, with D perhaps being TRBD1 or TRBD2 (5 bases each). Trimming took 6 bases from V and 6 from J, leaving 21 bases between them. CDR1 is MDHEN and CDR2 is SYDVKM in the germline V gene. CDR3 length: 16 amino acids. The chain's CDR3 is CASSPPGSAVPNEQFF. CDR3 nucleotides: TGTGCCAGCAGCCCTCCAGGGAGCGCCGTCCCCAATGAGCAGTTCTTC.

This clonotype was detected ten times or more. The chain uses TRBV7-9 and TRBJ2-3; D is ambiguous. The germline V gene encodes CDR1 SEHNR and CDR2 FQNEAQ (reference sequence). Trimming cost V 4 bases and J 5 bases, with 19 bases left between them. The CDR3 contains 16 residues. CDR3 in amino acids: CASSSRLTSSKDTQYF. The CDR3 DNA is TGTGCCAGCAGCTCCCGGTTGACCTCCAGTAAAGATACGCAGTATTTT.

This clonotype was seen repeatedly, ten times or more. This sequence joins TRBV5-4 and TRBJ2-3; the match to TRBD2 covers 15 bases. V was clipped by 3 bases and J by 4 bases; unmatched bases: 3. This CDR3 is built from 16 residues. Germline loops: CDR1 SGHNT, CDR2 YYREEE (reference sequence). CDR3 amino acids: CASSSRTSGRADTQYF. DNA for the CDR3: TGTGCCAGCAGCTCCCGGACTAGCGGGAGGGCAGATACGCAGTATTTT.

In DNA form, the CDR3 reads TGTGCCAGCTCCCAGAGGGGGAATAGCCAGAACATTCAGTACTTC. Protein: CASSQRGNSQNIQYF. The chain recombines TRBV18 with TRBJ2-4, with D tentatively TRBD1 (6 bases). Trimming pared 6 bases from V and 7 bases from J, leaving 19 bases between. This CDR3 has 15 residues. Per germline, CDR1 KGHSH and CDR2 LQKENI.

This clonotype occurred many times. The chain has TRBV6-1 and TRBJ2-1; unclear D gene. The length of the CDR3 is 13 residues. V lost 6 bases, J lost 6 bases, and 12 bases lay in between. Germline V gene lookup returns CDR1 MNHNS and CDR2 SASEGT. In DNA form, the CDR3 reads TGTGCCAGCAGGACTTCCCCCCCCAATGAGCAGTTCTTC. Protein: CASRTSPPNEQFF.

This clonotype was counted at least ten times. This rearrangement joins TRBV20-1 to TRBJ2-1; D unresolved. There are 14 residues in the CDR3. Germline V CDR1 and CDR2: DFQATT, SNEGSKA (reference sequence). V lost 1 base and J lost 0, with 7 bases in between. This CDR3 is CSARGRPSYNEQFF. The CDR3 DNA reads as TGCAGTGCTAGAGGTCGGCCCTCCTACAATGAGCAGTTCTTC.

The chain carries TRBV12-2 and TRBJ1-5. TRBV12-2 is a pseudogene. This CDR3 is 12 amino acids long. The CDR3 protein is CASRLSNQPQHF. CDR3 sequence (DNA): TGTGCAAGTCGCTTAAGCAATCAGCCCCAGCATTTT.

The sample holds a few counts of this clonotype. The chain employs TRBV28 and TRBJ2-6; 8 bases line up with TRBD1. Germline V gives CDR1 MDHEN, CDR2 SYDVKM. The CDR3 spans 17 residues. The J segment lost 2 bases and the V segment lost 6 bases, leaving 9 bases of the junction unmatched. CDR3 nucleotide sequence: TGTGCCAGCAGGAAACAGGGGGGAAAGCCTGGGGCCAACGTCCTGACTTTC. Its translation is CASRKQGGKPGANVLTF. Complete variable domain (other parts from reference TRBV28 and TRBJ2-6): DVKVTQSSRYLVKRTGEKVFLECVQDMDHENMFWYRQDPGLGLRLIYFSYDVKMKEKGDIPEGYSVSREKKERFSLILESASTNQTSMYLCASRKQGGKPGANVLTFGAGSRLTVL.

This clonotype has just a few counts. For the CDR3, the DNA is TGTGCCAGCAAGACGACGGCTGGAGTCAACGAGCAGTACTTC. This gives the protein CASKTTAGVNEQYF. The chain joins TRBV7-2 to TRBJ2-7; D uncertain. The CDR3 runs to 14 residues. The V gene lost 7 bases and the J gene lost 5 bases, with 18 bases spanning the gap. Germline V gene data show CDR1 as SGHTA and CDR2 as FQGNSA.

This clonotype was seen many times. V and J are TRBV19 and TRBJ2-7, with 9 positions matching TRBD1. J was trimmed by 3 bases and V by 6 bases; bases with no gene match: 15. The CDR3 runs to 17 residues. Germline values: CDR1 LNHDA, CDR2 SQIVND (reference sequence). CDR3 DNA: TGTGCCAGTAGGCACCGAATTACCGGGACAGGGCGCTACGAGCAGTACTTC. Amino acid sequence: CASRHRITGTGRYEQYF. The full variable domain, with the rest looked up from reference TRBV19 and TRBJ2-7, is DGGITQSPKYLFRKEGQNVTLSCEQNLNHDAMYWYRQDPGQGLRLIYYSQIVNDFQKGDIAEGYSVSREKKESFPLTVTSAQKNPTAFYLCASRHRITGTGRYEQYFGPGTRLTVT.

This clonotype appeared many times. This chain links TRBV29-1 with TRBJ1-2, with D perhaps TRBD1 (6 bases). V lost 6 bases and J 4 bases, leaving 12 bases between the germline ends. The CDR3 is made up of 12 amino acids. From germline, CDR1 is SQVTM and CDR2 ANQGSEA. The CDR3: CSVPGAIYGYTF. For the CDR3, the DNA is TGCAGCGTCCCAGGGGCAATCTATGGCTACACCTTC.

This clonotype came up many times. This chain connects TRBV18 to TRBJ2-2; D is perhaps TRBD1 (5 bases). The V and J ends lost 2 bases and 3 bases respectively, with 10 bases between them. The CDR3 is made up of 15 amino acids. Germline loops: CDR1 KGHSH, CDR2 LQKENI. This chain's CDR3 is CASSPSRVDTGELFF. CDR3 DNA: TGTGCCAGCTCACCATCCAGGGTTGACACCGGGGAGCTGTTTTTT.

This clonotype was counted a few times. The chain is built from TRBV6-6 and TRBJ2-1; D may be TRBD2 (5 bases). The V gene lost 2 bases and the J gene lost 7 bases, with 9 bases spanning the gap. CDR3 length: 13 amino acids. Looked up from germline, CDR1 is MNHNY and CDR2 is SVGAGI (reference sequence). The CDR3 region has the DNA TGTGCCAGCAGTTACAAACCGGGGAATGAGCAGTTCTTC. Protein sequence: CASSYKPGNEQFF.

This clonotype came up many times. V usage is TRBV2 and J usage is TRBJ2-7; no definite D call. The CDR3 is 12 amino acids. The V gene's germline CDR1 is SNHLY and CDR2 FYNNEI. Between the trimmed V and J ends, which lost 6 bases and 0 bases, there was a span of 6 bases. For the CDR3, the DNA is TGTGCCAGCAGAGGCATCTCCTACGAGCAGTACTTC. It yields the protein CASRGISYEQYF.

This clonotype came up many times. The gene calls are TRBV19 and TRBJ2-7, with a possible D match to TRBD1 (5 bases). Germline V gene sequence: CDR1 LNHDA, CDR2 SQIVND (reference sequence). Trimming took off 5 bases at V and 3 bases at J, with 20 bases between the two ends. This CDR3 contains 16 residues. The CDR3 bases are TGTGCCAGTAGTCTAACAGACAGCTCAGCATTCTACGAGCAGTACTTC. It yields the protein CASSLTDSSAFYEQYF.

In its sample, this clonotype was seen a few times. The chain links TRBV5-1 to TRBJ2-2, with D tentatively TRBD2 (6 bases). There are 16 residues in the CDR3. The germline V gene has CDR1 SGHRS and CDR2 YFSETQ. Trimming removed 0 bases from V and 0 bases from J, with 9 bases in between. The CDR3 is CASSLGTTTNTGELFF. The CDR3 DNA reads as TGCGCCAGCAGCTTGGGGACTACTACGAACACCGGGGAGCTGTTTTTT.

This clonotype was recorded at least ten times. J is TRBJ2-3 and V is TRBV7-2; D may be TRBD2 (6 bases). V was shortened by 0 bases and J by 4 bases, with 11 bases between the two germline ends. Germline CDR1 SGHTA, CDR2 FQGNSA. The CDR3 is made up of 15 amino acids. CDR3 sequence reads: CASSLAGGTPDTQYF. In nucleotides, the CDR3 is TGTGCCAGCAGCTTAGCGGGAGGCACACCAGATACGCAGTATTTT.

This clonotype was found many times. This chain uses TRBV2 with TRBJ2-3; D perhaps matches TRBD1 (6 bases). Trimming took 10 bases from V and 6 from J, leaving 14 bases between them. From germline, CDR1 is SNHLY and CDR2 FYNNEI. CDR3 length equals 12 residues. The DNA of the CDR3 is TGTGCCACCGACAGGCTTTATGATACGCAGTATTTT. Encoded protein: CATDRLYDTQYF.

A remark on this clonotype: One end of the junction varies from germline; a read error may be responsible. The chain uses TRBV14 and TRBJ1-2; a possible D gene is TRBD1 (5 bases). Germline V lookup: CDR1 SGHDN, CDR2 FVKESK. The CDR3 totals 12 residues. CDR3 sequence: CASSQAEGSVPF. The CDR3 nucleotides are TGTGCCAGCAGCCAAGCGGAGGGGTCTGTTCCCTTC.

Comment on this clonotype: One base away lies a much larger clone, so this may be a sequencing read error. The rearrangement uses TRBV7-8 and TRBJ1-2, with unresolved D. The germline CDR1 and CDR2 sequences are SGHVS and FQNEAQ. Trimming took 8 bases from V and 5 from J, leaving 12 bases between them. The CDR3 is made up of 12 amino acids. This chain's CDR3 is CASGSLTYGYTF. Written as DNA, the CDR3 is TGTGCCAGCGGCTCCCTCACTTATGGCTACACCTTC.

This clonotype was counted a few times. The rearrangement uses TRBV5-1 and TRBJ2-5, with TRBD1 matching 8 bases. With V trimmed by 5 bases and J by 2 bases, 8 bases remained unmatched. CDR3 length equals 15 residues. The germline CDR1 and CDR2 sequences are SGHRS and YFSETQ. The CDR3 DNA reads as TGCGCCAGCAGTGTCCGGGACAGGACGCAAGAGACCCAGTACTTC. Amino acid sequence: CASSVRDRTQETQYF.

This clonotype has a count of ten or more. J is TRBJ2-6 and V is TRBV28; D unclear. Looked up from germline, CDR1 is MDHEN and CDR2 is SYDVKM. The CDR3 contains 14 residues. Trimming pared 5 bases from V and 4 bases from J, leaving 9 bases between. As DNA, the CDR3 is TGTGCCAGCAGTCCTTCTTCCGGGGCCAACGTCCTGACTTTC. It encodes CASSPSSGANVLTF.

Many counts were recorded for this clonotype. The CDR3 DNA sequence: TGTGCCAGCAGCTCCTGGACTAGCACAGATACGCAGTATTTT. Protein product: CASSSWTSTDTQYF. The chain has TRBV7-9 and TRBJ2-3, with TRBD2 as a possible D gene (5 bases). The germline V and J ends were trimmed by 4 bases and 0 bases, with 8 bases remaining between them. CDR3 length: 14 amino acids. Per the germline V gene, CDR1 is SEHNR and CDR2 is FQNEAQ (reference sequence).

At least ten counts were recorded for this clonotype. The chain joins TRBV5-1 to TRBJ2-1; maybe TRBD2 (6 bases). V lost 0 bases to trimming and J lost 0 bases, with 13 bases between them. Germline V gives CDR1 SGHRS, CDR2 YFSETQ. The CDR3 runs 17 residues. The CDR3 loop is CASSLDGSGSSYNEQFF. The DNA of the CDR3 is TGCGCCAGCAGCTTGGACGGTAGCGGAAGCTCCTACAATGAGCAGTTCTTC.